The clone carrying this T cell receptor (beta chain) turned up a few times. Its antigen remains unidentified. Each donor was healthy, and each was a bone marrow donor. This sample is part of a study of cytomegalovirus exposure and HLA in healthy donors. Findings and caveats of the study: In vitro confirmation showed a few CMV-associated chains to be CMV antigen specific. Differences between HLA loci emerged in a later analysis of TCR association rates, with DRB1 most and HLA-C fewest.

J lost 2 bases, V lost 4 bases, and 4 bases had no gene match. Germline-derived CDR1 and CDR2 are LGHNA and YNFKEQ. The CDR3 covers 15 residues. PCR employed 60 Vbeta and 13 Jbeta primers. Sequencing was performed with immunoSEQ multiplex PCR; in TCRdb, only in-frame clones are kept and a portion is missing. The table includes about 130,000 clones, approximately 85% detected once. The chain joins TRBV4-2 to TRBJ1-1, with 10 bases identical to TRBD1. The origin of this receptor is a boy younger than 18 in good health and CMV-seronegative. The material sequenced was PBMCs. This CDR3 reads CASSPKTGGNTEAFF. The DNA of the CDR3 is TGTGCCAGCAGCCCAAAGACAGGGGGCAACACTGAAGCTTTCTTT.